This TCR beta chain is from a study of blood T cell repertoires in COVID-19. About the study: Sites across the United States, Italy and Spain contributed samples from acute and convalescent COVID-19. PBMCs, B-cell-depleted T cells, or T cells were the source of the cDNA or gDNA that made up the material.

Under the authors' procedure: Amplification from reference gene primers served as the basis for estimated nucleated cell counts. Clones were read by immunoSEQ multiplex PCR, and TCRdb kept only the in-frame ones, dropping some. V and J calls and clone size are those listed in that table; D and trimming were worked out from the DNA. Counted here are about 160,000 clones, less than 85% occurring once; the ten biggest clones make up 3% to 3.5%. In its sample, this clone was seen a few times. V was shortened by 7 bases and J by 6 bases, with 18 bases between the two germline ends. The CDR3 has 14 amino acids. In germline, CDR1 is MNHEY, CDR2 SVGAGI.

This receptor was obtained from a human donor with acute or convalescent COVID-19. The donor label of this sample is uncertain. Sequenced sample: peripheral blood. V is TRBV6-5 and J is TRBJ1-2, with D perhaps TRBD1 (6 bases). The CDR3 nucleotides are TGTGCCAGCACCAACCAGGGGCGCAACAATGGCTACACCTTC. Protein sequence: CASTNQGRNNGYTF.